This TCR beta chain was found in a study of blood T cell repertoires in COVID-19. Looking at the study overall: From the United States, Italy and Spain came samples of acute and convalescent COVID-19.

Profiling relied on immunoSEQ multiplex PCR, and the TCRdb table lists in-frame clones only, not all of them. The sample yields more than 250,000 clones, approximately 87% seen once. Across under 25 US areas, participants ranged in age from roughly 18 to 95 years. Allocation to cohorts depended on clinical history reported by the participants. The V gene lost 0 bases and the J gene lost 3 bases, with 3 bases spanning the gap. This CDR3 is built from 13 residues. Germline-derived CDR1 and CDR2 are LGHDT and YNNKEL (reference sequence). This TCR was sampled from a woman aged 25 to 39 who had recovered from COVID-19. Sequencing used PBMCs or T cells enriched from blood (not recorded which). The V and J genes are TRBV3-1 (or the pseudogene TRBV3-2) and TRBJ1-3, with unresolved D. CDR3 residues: CASSQDIGNTIYF. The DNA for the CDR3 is TGTGCCAGCAGCCAAGACATTGGAAACACCATATATTTT.